Reported below is one TCR beta chain. With V trimmed by 2 bases and J by 1 base, 0 bases remained unmatched. Germline lookup yields CDR1 MNHEY and CDR2 SVGAGI. The CDR3 runs to 15 residues. The data were obtained in a study of control samples from healthy donors and cancer patients. Repertoires were generated with immunoSEQ multiplex PCR, while TCRdb's copy carries only in-frame clones and drops some. The sample has approximately 80,000 clones, nearly 90% seen once; the top ten hold 5.7%. The TCR was taken from a woman in her forties or fifties in good health. The sequenced sample consisted of blood. The chain has TRBV6-5 and TRBJ1-3, with TRBD1 identical over 9 bases. The CDR3 nucleotides are TGTGCCAGCAGTTACGACAGGGGGTCTGGAAACACCATATATTTT. This translates into CASSYDRGSGNTIYF.